This T cell receptor beta chain was sequenced in a study of cytomegalovirus exposure and HLA in healthy donors. Study-wide context: Genetic ancestry analysis placed around four fifths of the 398 donors that were genotyped in the Caucasian-associated cluster. Whole-study findings and limits: Follow-up analysis later connected one missense variant in DCLRE1C with trimming of TCR beta V- and J-genes. It was reported that the classifier diagnosed cytomegalovirus status with high specificity and sensitivity in both the original and validation cohorts. Certain indistinguishable V segments, among them TRBV6-2 and TRBV6-3, were excluded.

On this clone: Its specificity is not known.

Primers for the PCR totalled 60 Vbeta and 13 Jbeta. Only in-frame clones appear in the TCRdb table, and some are missing; sequencing was by immunoSEQ multiplex PCR. The sample consists of 110,000 to 150,000 clones, about 64% of them appearing once. This CDR3 has 14 amino acids. Germline V gene sequence: CDR1 SGHRS, CDR2 YFSETQ. J was trimmed by 4 bases and V by 2 bases; bases with no gene match: 2. The sequencing sample was made of PBMCs. The chain joins TRBV5-1 to TRBJ1-3; 8 bases line up with TRBD1. The sequence derives from a man in his sixties in good health and CMV-seronegative. DNA of the CDR3: TGCGCCAGCAGCTTTGACAGGGGAGGAAACACCATATATTTT. Protein: CASSFDRGGNTIYF.